This T cell receptor beta chain was recorded in a study of OX40 agonist ivuxolimab in advanced cancers. Details on this clone: What it binds is not known.

Collection of blood occurred at baseline, at cycle 4 day 1, and at cycle 7 day 1. Study conclusions and caveats: Averaging showed that CD8+ T cells had more expanded clones than CD4+ did.

The protocol was immunoSEQ multiplex PCR, while the TCRdb copy is restricted to in-frame clones and leaves out a portion. The sample records roughly 69,000 clones, about 90% being singletons. This TCR derives from an adult with an advanced solid tumor such as melanoma, head and neck, liver or kidney cancer. The starting material was CD4+ or CD8+ T cells sorted from blood, obtained in a trial of the OX40 agonist ivuxolimab.

The CDR3 DNA follows: TGTGCCAGCAGCCAAGATTCCGGGAGTCCTGAAGCTTTCTTT. Residues: CASSQDSGSPEAFF. The chain links TRBV14 to TRBJ1-1; D gene unclear. Germline assignment: CDR1 SGHDN and CDR2 FVKESK. The CDR3 sequence is 14 residues long. The ends were cut back, 0 bases at V and 6 bases at J, with 11 bases in the middle.